These 23 T cell receptor beta chains share one sample of origin, sequenced in a study of T cell clonotyping in hematopoietic cell transplantation. The protocol was immunoSEQ multiplex PCR, while the TCRdb copy is restricted to in-frame clones and leaves out a portion. The repertoire holds roughly 9,900 clones, with about 79% as singletons. Specimen: peripheral blood mononuclear cells, collected 180 days after allogeneic stem cell transplant. The receptors were gathered from a female patient aged 50-60 years who had an allogeneic stem cell transplant from a related donor, so the T cells may come from the graft donor. Some clones in this sample may be carry-over from other donors' samples.

The V and J genes are TRBV7-9 and TRBJ1-1; TRBD1 aligns across 10 bases. The CDR3 is 15 residues long. Unmatched junction bases numbered 4, after V lost 4 bases and J lost 2 bases. From germline, CDR1 is SEHNR and CDR2 FQNEAQ (reference sequence). CDR3 sequence reads: CASSSWTGGNTEAFF. DNA for the CDR3: TGTGCCAGCAGCTCCTGGACAGGGGGAAACACTGAAGCTTTCTTT.

This clone appeared once. The chain combines TRBV6-5 with TRBJ2-7, with D tentatively TRBD1 or TRBD2 (5 bases each). Trimming removed 0 bases at V and 6 bases at J, with 15 bases between. The CDR3 consists of 15 residues. From germline, CDR1 is MNHEY and CDR2 SVGAGI. CDR3 loop: CASSYSSGDGAEQYF. Here the CDR3 DNA reads TGTGCCAGCAGTTACTCGAGCGGAGACGGGGCCGAGCAGTACTTC.

The chain joins TRBV6-1 to TRBJ2-1, with D perhaps matching TRBD1 or TRBD2 (5 bases each). Germline CDR1 is MNHNS and CDR2 is SASEGT. This CDR3 is 16 amino acids long. Trimming cost V 6 bases and J 3 bases, with 18 bases left between them. The CDR3 spells CASREPPGANYNEQFF. The CDR3, as DNA: TGTGCCAGCAGAGAACCCCCCGGGGCCAACTACAATGAGCAGTTCTTC.

The chain couples TRBV29-1 to TRBJ2-7, with 7 nucleotides matching TRBD1. V gave up 0 bases and J gave up 0 bases; unmatched junction bases: 8. This CDR3 is built from 16 residues. Germline V gene sequence: CDR1 SQVTM, CDR2 ANQGSEA. This chain's CDR3 is CSVEELTGPRSYEQYF. The CDR3 DNA sequence: TGCAGCGTTGAAGAACTGACAGGGCCGCGCTCCTACGAGCAGTACTTC.

This clone was observed a few times. As DNA, the CDR3 is TGTGCCAGCAGTGACAGCCGTAGCAATCAGCCCCAGCATTTT. As protein: CASSDSRSNQPQHF. The chain employs TRBV2 and TRBJ1-5; no firm D call. This CDR3 is 14 amino acids long. Germline loops: CDR1 SNHLY, CDR2 FYNNEI. V shed 3 bases and J shed 0 bases, with 6 bases lying between them.

The chain uses TRBV19 and TRBJ1-4, with D unclear. Germline assignment: CDR1 LNHDA and CDR2 SQIVND (reference sequence). V was trimmed by 9 bases and J by 5 bases, leaving 19 bases between them. This CDR3 is 15 amino acids long. This CDR3 reads CASSESETVNEKLFF. The CDR3 DNA reads TGTGCCAGCTCAGAGAGCGAGACTGTAAATGAAAAACTGTTTTTT.

In this sample, this clone turned up a few times. This sequence joins TRBV7-9 and TRBJ1-5, with D possibly being TRBD1 (6 bases). Germline-derived CDR1 and CDR2 are SEHNR and FQNEAQ (reference sequence). V gave up 1 base and J gave up 3 bases, with 10 bases separating them. CDR3 length equals 15 residues. For the CDR3, the DNA is TGTGCCAGCAGCTTAGGCGGGGGGGCCAATCAGCCCCAGCATTTT. This encodes CASSLGGGANQPQHF.

This chain connects TRBV30 to TRBJ1-2; TRBD1 might be the D (5 bases). V dropped 1 base and J dropped 4 bases, with 16 bases sitting between them. The CDR3 contains 15 residues. Germline-derived CDR1 and CDR2 are GTSNPN and SVGIG (reference sequence). The CDR3 nucleotides are TGTGCCTGGAGTGAAAGGCCAGTACAGGCCTATGGCTACACCTTC. Its protein is CAWSERPVQAYGYTF.

The J gene is TRBJ2-5, the V gene TRBV10-3; no firm D call. This CDR3 comprises 13 residues. V lost 0 bases and J 5 bases, leaving 7 bases between the germline ends. The germline gives CDR1 ENHRY, CDR2 SYGVKD. The CDR3 spells CAISESDDETQYF. For the CDR3, the DNA is TGTGCCATCAGTGAGTCTGATGACGAGACCCAGTACTTC.

The chain recombines TRBV29-1 with TRBJ2-7; a possible D gene is TRBD1 (6 bases). The DNA matches TRBJ2-5 better at its end, which makes the J call doubtful. Germline V gives CDR1 SQVTM, CDR2 ANQGSEA. The CDR3 spans 13 residues. CDR3 loop: CSVEKGQGETQYF. CDR3 nucleotides: TGCAGCGTTGAAAAGGGACAAGGAGAGACCCAGTACTTC.

The chain has TRBV4-1 and TRBJ2-7; D may match TRBD1 or TRBD2 (5 bases each). The CDR3 length is 14 residues. Germline V gives CDR1 MGHRA, CDR2 YSYEKL. The V end was cut by 3 bases, the J end by 3 bases, with 12 bases between. CDR3 DNA sequence: TGCGCCAGCAGCCACGGCAGGGAGAGCTACGAGCAGTACTTC. This codes for CASSHGRESYEQYF.

The rearrangement uses TRBV19 and TRBJ1-5; D remains ambiguous. V dropped 3 bases and J dropped 3 bases, with 12 bases sitting between them. The CDR3 consists of 15 residues. Germline V gene data show CDR1 as LNHDA and CDR2 as SQIVND (reference sequence). Here the CDR3 DNA reads TGTGCCAGTAGTATGGGAGGTCTCCTCAATCAGCCCCAGCATTTT. As protein: CASSMGGLLNQPQHF.

V is TRBV10-1 and J is TRBJ2-1; no firm D call. Trimming stripped 4 bases from V and 5 bases from J, with 12 bases between. The CDR3 has 14 amino acids. Germline values: CDR1 WNHNN, CDR2 SYGVQD (reference sequence). Written as DNA, the CDR3 is TGCGCCAGCAGTGGTCGGCGAACCGACAATGAGCAGTTCTTC. Translating gives CASSGRRTDNEQFF.

The chain recombines TRBV6-5 with TRBJ1-5; D might be TRBD1 (5 bases). The V end lost 2 bases, the J end lost 9 bases, and 14 bases lay between the germline ends. This CDR3 has 14 residues. CDR1 is MNHEY, CDR2 SVGAGI, per germline. The CDR3 loop is CASSYTRTGAPQHF. CDR3 nucleotide sequence: TGTGCCAGCAGTTACACGCGCACAGGAGCGCCCCAGCATTTT.

This clone was counted once. The J gene is TRBJ2-5, the V gene TRBV7-2; TRBD2 might be the D (7 bases). In germline, CDR1 is SGHTA, CDR2 FQGNSA. This CDR3 has 17 residues. V dropped 3 bases and J dropped 6 bases, with 23 bases sitting between them. The CDR3 nucleotides are TGTGCCAGCAGCTTGGGGGAGGGGGGCGTCCTCCGGCAGACCCAGTACTTC. Translated, it gives CASSLGEGGVLRQTQYF.

The CDR3 DNA follows: TGTGCCAGCAGTCCAGGTGCAGGTCAATACGAGCAGTACTTC. It specifies CASSPGAGQYEQYF. This chain connects TRBV6-5 to TRBJ2-7; D remains unclear. CDR3 length equals 14 residues. Germline V CDR1 and CDR2: MNHEY, SVGAGI. Trimming stripped 5 bases from V and 4 bases from J, with 15 bases between.

The chain combines TRBV30 with TRBJ2-7, with TRBD1 matching 10 bases. Germline CDR1 reads GTSNPN; CDR2 reads SVGIG (reference sequence). The V gene end was trimmed by 5 bases and the J gene end by 3 bases; junction bases not matched to a gene: 10. The CDR3 spans 15 residues. CDR3 sequence reads: CAWVGRDRGYYEQYF. CDR3 nucleotides: TGTGCCTGGGTGGGGCGGGACAGGGGATACTACGAGCAGTACTTC. Full variable domain (remainder filled in from reference TRBV30 and TRBJ2-7): SQTIHQWPATLVQPVGSPLSLECTVEGTSNPNLYWYRQAAGRGLQLLFYSVGIGQISSEVPQNLSASRPQDRQFILSSKKLLLSDSGFYLCAWVGRDRGYYEQYFGPGTRLTVT.

A single count supports this clone. This rearrangement joins TRBV12-5 to TRBJ2-7; 9 bases are a match to TRBD2. From germline, CDR1 is LGHNT and CDR2 FRNRAP. Germline trimming cut 5 bases from V and 3 bases from J; bases unmatched to any gene: 8. This CDR3 spans 15 amino acids. The chain's CDR3 is CASGPLAGGHYEQYF. CDR3 coding DNA: TGTGCTAGTGGTCCCCTTGCGGGGGGGCACTACGAGCAGTACTTC.

The chain couples TRBV2 to TRBJ1-4, with 7 bases fitting TRBD1. Germline loops: CDR1 SNHLY, CDR2 FYNNEI. The CDR3 consists of 15 residues. V was pared by 3 bases and J by 8 bases, with 9 bases of the junction left unmatched. This CDR3 reads CASSDLQGPLEKLFF. The CDR3 coding sequence is TGTGCCAGCAGTGACTTACAGGGGCCCCTCGAAAAACTGTTTTTT.

The chain uses TRBV4-3 and TRBJ2-2; 12 bases align to TRBD2. This CDR3 region has 17 residues. J gave up 9 bases and V 0 bases, and 8 bases lay outside the gene matches. Germline assignment: CDR1 LGHNA and CDR2 YSLEER. The CDR3 DNA is TGCGCCAGCAGCCAAGATATTACTAGCGGGGGGTGGCGGGAGCTGTTTTTT. It specifies CASSQDITSGGWRELFF.

The genes are TRBV5-1 and TRBJ1-2; D possibly corresponds to TRBD1 (5 bases). Trimming pared 4 bases from V and 6 bases from J, leaving 13 bases between. Germline CDR1 and CDR2: SGHRS and YFSETQ. CDR3 length: 13 residues. The CDR3 sequence: CASSGDSADGYTF. The CDR3 DNA reads TGCGCCAGCAGCGGAGACAGCGCCGATGGCTACACCTTC.

The V gene is TRBV7-2, the J gene TRBJ2-5; D not resolved. Trimming removed 3 bases from V and 4 bases from J, with 9 bases in between. Germline assignment: CDR1 SGHTA and CDR2 FQGNSA. The CDR3 totals 13 residues. In DNA form, the CDR3 reads TGTGCCAGCAGCTTGAAGGAGCGAGAGACCCAGTACTTC. This sequence encodes CASSLKERETQYF.

The table lists this clone with a few counts. The chain couples TRBV7-2 to TRBJ1-6, with 7 bases lining up with TRBD1. CDR3 length: 16 residues. The V gene end was trimmed by 5 bases and the J gene end by 2 bases; junction bases not matched to a gene: 6. Germline V CDR1 and CDR2: SGHTA, FQGNSA. The CDR3 DNA is TGTGCCAGCAGCGACAGGGAGGGAGCCTATAATTCACCCCTCCACTTT. Protein product: CASSDREGAYNSPLHF.